This T cell receptor beta chain was observed in a study of T cell responses to AZD1222 COVID-19 vaccine. CDR1 SGHTA and CDR2 FQGNSA come from the germline V gene. The CDR3 extends over 13 amino acids. Trimming took 2 bases from V and 6 from J, leaving 10 bases between them. Assay used: immunoSEQ multiplex PCR; TCRdb lists only in-frame clones, some missing. The table includes roughly 120,000 clones, 80% to 90% detected once. The J gene is TRBJ1-2, the V gene TRBV7-2; D remains unclear. The sequence was obtained from an adult in good health. The sequences come from peripheral blood, collected on day 0 of AZD1222 vaccination. The CDR3 nucleotides are TGTGCCAGCAGCTTACGGGCTTACGATGGCTACACCTTC. It encodes CASSLRAYDGYTF.